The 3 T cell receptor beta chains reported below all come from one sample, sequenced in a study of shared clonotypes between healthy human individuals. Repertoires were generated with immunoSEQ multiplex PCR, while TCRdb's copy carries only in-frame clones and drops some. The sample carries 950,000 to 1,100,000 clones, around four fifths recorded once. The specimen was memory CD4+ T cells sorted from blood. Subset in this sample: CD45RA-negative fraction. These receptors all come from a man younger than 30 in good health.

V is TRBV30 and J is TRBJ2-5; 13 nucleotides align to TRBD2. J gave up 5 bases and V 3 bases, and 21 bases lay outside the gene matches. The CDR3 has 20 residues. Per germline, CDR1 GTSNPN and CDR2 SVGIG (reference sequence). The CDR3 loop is CAWRLLWRGLAGTKGETQYF. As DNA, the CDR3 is TGTGCCTGGAGGTTACTGTGGCGGGGACTAGCGGGAACAAAAGGGGAGACCCAGTACTTC.

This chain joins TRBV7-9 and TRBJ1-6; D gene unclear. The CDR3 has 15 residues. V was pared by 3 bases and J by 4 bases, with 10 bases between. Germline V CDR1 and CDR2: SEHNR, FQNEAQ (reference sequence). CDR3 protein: CASSFSGLYNSPLHF. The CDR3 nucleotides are TGTGCCAGCAGCTTCTCCGGGCTATATAATTCACCCCTCCACTTT.

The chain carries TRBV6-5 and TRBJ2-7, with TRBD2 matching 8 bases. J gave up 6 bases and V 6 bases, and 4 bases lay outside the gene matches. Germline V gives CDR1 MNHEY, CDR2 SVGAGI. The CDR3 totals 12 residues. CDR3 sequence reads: CASSRRGGEQYF. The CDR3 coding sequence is TGTGCCAGCAGCCGTCGGGGGGGCGAGCAGTACTTC.